What follows describes a single TCR beta chain. Its antigen remains unidentified. No much larger clonotype is one base removed from it; base qualities were not supplied. There are 14 amino acids in the CDR3, from cysteine to phenylalanine inclusive. The read is trimmed to its CDR3 DNA, 42 bases read in frame from base 1. Taken from the germline V gene, the CDR1 and CDR2 loops are SGHTS and YDEGEE. V is clipped by 0 bases and J by 6 bases, and the sequence between their germline boundaries is 12 bases long. The CDR3 regions of human TCRbeta chains were analyzed by immunosequencing. As for the authors' bioinformatics: TCRs in the repertoires were matched against a reference library of SARS-CoV-2-specific TCRs that had been generated with the MIRA antigen-specificity platform. Breadth meant the fraction of unique TCRs that were SARS-CoV-2-associated, whereas depth meant the fraction of total T cells that were SARS-CoV-2-associated. Each spike-specific TCR was assigned to its reactive spike region and to a CD4 or CD8 class using the MIRA data. Log10-transformed breadth and depth values were compared by one-way ANOVA with Sidak's multiple comparisons tests. Here the immuneACCESS table is served through TCRdb, limited to in-frame sequences with V and J called. Missing clones are a known gap in these copies; in checked studies unresolved V genes cover under half, and the rest lacks a known reason. That table is the source of V, J and clone size, and D and trimming were worked out from the DNA. The sample profile shows about 120,000 clones; 80% to 95% of them were found once. Around 15% of the sample lies in the top ten.

The sample's time point label, in plain terms: baseline before first vaccination. Vaccinee samples were obtained from the UK trials COV001 and COV002, which included a single-blind randomized controlled phase 2/3 trial of AZD1222 (ChAdOx1 nCoV-19) in healthy adults. For TCRbeta chain sequencing, PBMC samples were collected from trial participants at day 0 and at day 28 after the second dose. This specimen comes from a study of T cell responses to AZD1222 COVID-19 vaccine (dated by TCRdb to 2020 to 2023). Regarding the study in general: AZD1222 recipients given second doses at about 4 weeks or at about 12 weeks were pooled, since spike-specific TCR depth and breadth were not found to differ between the two schedules. Trial participants were enrolled by age into subgroups of 18-55, 56-69 and 70-plus years, and around 150, 28 and 57 TCR-sequenced participants, respectively, were included in these subgroups. TCR sequencing covered over 230 trial participants: some 210 given two doses of AZD1222 and 26 given two doses of MenACWY control vaccine. What the study reported, not specific to this receptor: Nearly half of unique spike-specific TCRs reportedly recognized epitopes outside regions mutated in the B.1.351 and B.1.1.7 variants. A significant rise in spike-specific TCR breadth and depth was observed after two AZD1222 doses relative to day 0 and relative to MenACWY recipients. Participants were mostly white British, with more females than males. The authors suggested clonal diversity may have been underestimated. In the small 56-69-year group, the increase in depth fell short of significance, most likely because of low power. Vaccine-associated CD4 TCRs spanned the whole spike protein, with dominant responses in regions 160-218 and 743-854. Conclusions about previously exposed vaccinees are limited because only five or six AZD1222 recipients were SARS-CoV-2 seropositive at baseline. Because no day 14 peak-response samples were available, the repertoires could be characterized only after the peak T cell response.

Rearrangement joined TRBV5-8 to TRBJ2-5; perhaps TRBD1 is the D gene, with 5 bases matching. Here the sequenced sample was peripheral blood, taken on day 0 of AZD1222 vaccination. The origin of this receptor is an adult in good health. The CDR3 protein: CASSLGHPGKTQYF. The nucleotide sequence is TGTGCCAGCAGCTTGGGGCACCCAGGGAAGACCCAGTACTTC.